The clone carrying this TCR beta chain was detected many times. Antigen: not known. The data are from a study of blood T cells in healthy people across ages. Broader study findings: Researchers deemed the diversity estimates from one million T cells underestimates.

Combining a sample-barcoded 5' primer with a J-beta primer mix, a second PCR ran for roughly 7 to 12 cycles. TCRdb ran MiXCR on the 5' RACE reads and lists one entry per CDR3 protein. The sample lists about 1,800,000 distinct CDR3 sequences; roughly 27% were seen once. CDR1 is WSHSY and CDR2 is SAAADI in the germline V gene. V trimming: 7 bases; J trimming: 6 bases; junction bases outside the gene matches: 4. The CDR3 is made up of 13 amino acids. The sequenced material came from blood. V gene TRBV10-2 combines with J gene TRBJ2-7; 12 bases agree with TRBD2. The origin of this receptor is a woman aged 30 to 39 in good health. CDR3 bases: TGCGCCAGCACCCTACTAGCGGGGGGCGAGCAGTACTTC. Protein product: CASTLLAGGEQYF.